These 3 T cell receptor beta chains were all obtained from the same sample, sequenced in a study of T cell repertoires in cytomegalovirus infection. These TCRs are of unknown antigen specificity. TCRdb independently ran MiXCR on the reads; one entry per CDR3 protein. The sample lists under 50,000 distinct CDR3 sequences, 20% to 25% seen once, with around 20% in the top ten. Sample: PBMCs, sequenced either directly or after in vitro stimulation (not recorded which). The origin of the receptors is a human donor in good health (CMV status not recorded). Some clones in this sample may be carry-over from other donors' samples.

The table lists this clonotype with a few counts. V gene TRBV2 combines with J gene TRBJ1-1; 7 nucleotides match TRBD1. Germline V lookup: CDR1 SNHLY, CDR2 FYNNEI. CDR3 length: 13 residues. Trimming at V came to 9 bases and at J to 1 base, leaving 5 bases not matched to a gene. DNA of the CDR3: TGTGCCAGAATGGGACAGCCGAACACTGAAGCTTTCTTT. The encoded protein is CARMGQPNTEAFF.

This clonotype was seen ten or more times. The chain uses TRBV7-2 and TRBJ2-5; 9 nucleotides align to TRBD1. The CDR3 sequence is 14 residues long. V shed 5 bases, J shed 4 bases, and the junction held 5 bases outside the gene matches. Germline-derived CDR1 and CDR2 are SGHTA and FQGNSA. CDR3 coding DNA: TGTGCCAGCAGCCCTCCGGGACAGGGAGAGACCCAGTACTTC. It specifies CASSPPGQGETQYF.

This clonotype was detected many times. The chain joins TRBV7-8 to TRBJ2-1; D gene uncertain. Germline CDR1 and CDR2: SGHVS and FQNEAQ. The ends were cut back, 3 bases at V and 1 base at J, with 4 bases in the middle. The CDR3 spans 13 residues. The CDR3, as DNA: TGTGCCAGCAGCTTCCAATCCTACAATGAGCAGTTCTTC. Translation gives CASSFQSYNEQFF.